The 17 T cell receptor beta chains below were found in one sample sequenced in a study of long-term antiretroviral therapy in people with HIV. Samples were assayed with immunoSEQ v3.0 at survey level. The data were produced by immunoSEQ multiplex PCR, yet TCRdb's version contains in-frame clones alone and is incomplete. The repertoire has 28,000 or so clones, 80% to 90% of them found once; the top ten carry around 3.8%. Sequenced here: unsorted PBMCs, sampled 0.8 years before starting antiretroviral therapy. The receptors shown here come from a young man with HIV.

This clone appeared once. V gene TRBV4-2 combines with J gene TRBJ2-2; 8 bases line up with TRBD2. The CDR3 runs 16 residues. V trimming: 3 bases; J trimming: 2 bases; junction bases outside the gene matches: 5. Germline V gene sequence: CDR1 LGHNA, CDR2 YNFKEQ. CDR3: CASSHWTSKNTGELFF. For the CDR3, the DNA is TGTGCCAGCAGCCACTGGACTAGCAAAAACACCGGGGAGCTGTTTTTT.

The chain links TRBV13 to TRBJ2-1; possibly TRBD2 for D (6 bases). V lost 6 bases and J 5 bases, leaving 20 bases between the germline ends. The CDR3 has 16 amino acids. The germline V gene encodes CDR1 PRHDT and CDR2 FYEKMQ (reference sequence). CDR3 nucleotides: TGTGCCAGCAGGCGACTTGCGGGACGGACGAACAATGAGCAGTTCTTC. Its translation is CASRRLAGRTNNEQFF.

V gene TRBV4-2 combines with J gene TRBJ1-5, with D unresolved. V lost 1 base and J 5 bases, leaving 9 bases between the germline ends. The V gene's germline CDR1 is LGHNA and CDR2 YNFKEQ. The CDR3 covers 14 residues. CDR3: CASSQGTGHQPQHF. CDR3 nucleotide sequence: TGTGCCAGCAGCCAAGGGACCGGCCATCAGCCCCAGCATTTT.

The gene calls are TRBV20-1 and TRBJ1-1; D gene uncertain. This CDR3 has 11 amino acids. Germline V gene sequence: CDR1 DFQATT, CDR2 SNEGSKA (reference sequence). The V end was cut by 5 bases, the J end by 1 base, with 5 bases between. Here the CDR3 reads CSAGENTEAFF. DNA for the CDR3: TGCAGTGCTGGCGAGAACACTGAAGCTTTCTTT.

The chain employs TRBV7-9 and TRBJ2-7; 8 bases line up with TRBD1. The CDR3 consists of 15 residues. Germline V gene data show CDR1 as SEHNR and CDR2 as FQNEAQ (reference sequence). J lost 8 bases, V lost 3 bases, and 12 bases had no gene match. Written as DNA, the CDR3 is TGTGCCAGCAGCTTCCCCAGGGGGCGCGTCGGAAAGCAGTACTTC. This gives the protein CASSFPRGRVGKQYF.

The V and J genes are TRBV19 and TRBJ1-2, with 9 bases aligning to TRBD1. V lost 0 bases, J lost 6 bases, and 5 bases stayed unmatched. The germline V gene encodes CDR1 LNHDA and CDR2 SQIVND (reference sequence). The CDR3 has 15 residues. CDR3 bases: TGTGCCAGTAGTATAGATGGACAGGGGTGGAATGGCTACACCTTC. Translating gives CASSIDGQGWNGYTF.

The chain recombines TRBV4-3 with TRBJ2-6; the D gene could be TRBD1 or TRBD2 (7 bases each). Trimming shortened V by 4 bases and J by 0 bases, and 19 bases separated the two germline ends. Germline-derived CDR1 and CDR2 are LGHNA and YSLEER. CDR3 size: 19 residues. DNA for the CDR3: TGCGCCAGCAGCCCTAGAGGGGGCGGGAGCAACTCTGGGGCCAACGTCCTGACTTTC. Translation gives CASSPRGGGSNSGANVLTF.

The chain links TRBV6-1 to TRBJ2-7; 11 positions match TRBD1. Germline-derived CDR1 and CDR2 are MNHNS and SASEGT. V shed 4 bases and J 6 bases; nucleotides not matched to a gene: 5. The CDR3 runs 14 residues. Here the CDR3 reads CASSAGTGGIEQYF. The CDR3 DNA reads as TGTGCCAGCAGTGCGGGGACAGGGGGGATCGAGCAGTACTTC.

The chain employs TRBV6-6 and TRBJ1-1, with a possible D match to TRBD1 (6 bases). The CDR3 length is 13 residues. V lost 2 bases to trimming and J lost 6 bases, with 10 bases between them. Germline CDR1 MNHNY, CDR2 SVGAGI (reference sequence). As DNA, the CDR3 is TGTGCCAGCAGTTACCCGGGACAACCTGAAGCTTTCTTT. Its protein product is CASSYPGQPEAFF.

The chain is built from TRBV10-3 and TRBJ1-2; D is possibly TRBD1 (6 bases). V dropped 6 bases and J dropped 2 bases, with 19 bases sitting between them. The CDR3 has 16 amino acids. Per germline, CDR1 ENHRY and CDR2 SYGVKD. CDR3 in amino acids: CAIRGAAGRTNYGYTF. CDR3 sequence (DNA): TGTGCCATCAGGGGGGCGGCCGGACGCACAAACTATGGCTACACCTTC.

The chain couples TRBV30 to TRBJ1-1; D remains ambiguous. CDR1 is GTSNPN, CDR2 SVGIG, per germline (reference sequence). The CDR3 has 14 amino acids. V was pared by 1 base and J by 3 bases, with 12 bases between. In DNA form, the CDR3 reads TGTGCCTGGAGTGCCGTAGGACTCGACACTGAAGCTTTCTTT. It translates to CAWSAVGLDTEAFF.

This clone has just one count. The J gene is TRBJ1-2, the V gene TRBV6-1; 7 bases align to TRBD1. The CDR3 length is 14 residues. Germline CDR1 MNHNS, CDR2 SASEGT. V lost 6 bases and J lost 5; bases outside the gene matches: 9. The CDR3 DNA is TGTGCCAGCAGCCCGGGGACAGTTAATTATGGCTACACCTTC. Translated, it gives CASSPGTVNYGYTF.

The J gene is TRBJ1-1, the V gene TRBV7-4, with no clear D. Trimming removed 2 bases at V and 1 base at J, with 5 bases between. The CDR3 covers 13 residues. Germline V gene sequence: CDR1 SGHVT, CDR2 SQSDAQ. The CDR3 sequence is CASSLSKNTEAFF. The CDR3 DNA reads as TGTGCCAGCAGCTTATCAAAGAACACTGAAGCTTTCTTT. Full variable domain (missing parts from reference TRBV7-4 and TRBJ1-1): GAGVSQSPRYKVAKRGRDVALRCDSISGHVTLYWYRQTLGQGSEVLTYSQSDAQRDKSGRPSGRFSAERPERSVSTLKIQRTEQGDSAVYLCASSLSKNTEAFFGQGTRLTVV.

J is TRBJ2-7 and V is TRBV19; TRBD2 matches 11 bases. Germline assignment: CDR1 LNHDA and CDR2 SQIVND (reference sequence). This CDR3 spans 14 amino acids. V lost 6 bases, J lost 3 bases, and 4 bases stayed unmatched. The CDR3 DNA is TGTGCCAGTAGAGAACTAGCGGGGGACTACGAGCAGTACTTC. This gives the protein CASRELAGDYEQYF.

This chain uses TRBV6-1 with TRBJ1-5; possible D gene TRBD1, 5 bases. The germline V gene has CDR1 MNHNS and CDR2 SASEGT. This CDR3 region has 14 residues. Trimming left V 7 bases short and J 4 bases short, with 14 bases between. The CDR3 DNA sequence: TGTGCCAGCACCGCGGGACCCAGTAATCAGCCCCAGCATTTT. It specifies CASTAGPSNQPQHF.

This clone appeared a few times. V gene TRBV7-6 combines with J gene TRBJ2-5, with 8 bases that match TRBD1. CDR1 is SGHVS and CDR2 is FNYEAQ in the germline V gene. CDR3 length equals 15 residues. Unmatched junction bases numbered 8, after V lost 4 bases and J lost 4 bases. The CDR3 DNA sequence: TGTGCCAGCAGCTCCCGGACAGGGTTCGCAGAGACCCAGTACTTC. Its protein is CASSSRTGFAETQYF.

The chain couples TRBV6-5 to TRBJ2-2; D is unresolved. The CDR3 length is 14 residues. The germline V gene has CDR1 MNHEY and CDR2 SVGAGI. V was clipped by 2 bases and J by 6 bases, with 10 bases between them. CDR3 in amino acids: CASSYQGYPGELFF. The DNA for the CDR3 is TGTGCCAGCAGTTACCAAGGGTACCCCGGGGAGCTGTTTTTT.